This T cell receptor (beta chain) was documented in a study of shared clonotypes between healthy human individuals. Genomic DNA, for the unsorted samples, came from about 90 million PBMCs. With ten immunoSEQ deep assay plates, unsorted PBMC DNA underwent sequencing. Clones were read by immunoSEQ multiplex PCR, and TCRdb kept only the in-frame ones, dropping some. The sample has about 490,000 clones, almost 80% seen once; the top ten hold around 12%. As to this clone: Its antigen is still unknown. A far larger clone is a single base away, which makes a read error likely.

Study outcomes and limitations: The genetic and exposure-history diversity represented was limited by few donors.

This receptor was identified in a woman in her forties in good health. Some clones in this sample may be carry-over from other donors' samples. Sequencing was performed on PBMCs.

This CDR3 is CASRTGESGELFF. CDR3 in DNA: TGTGCCAGCAGGACAGGGGAATCCGGGGAGCTGTTTTTT. V and J are TRBV27 and TRBJ2-2; 8 positions match TRBD1. The trim removed 6 bases at V and 6 bases at J, leaving 3 bases unmatched. Germline assignment: CDR1 MNHEY and CDR2 SMNVEV (reference sequence). The length of the CDR3 is 13 residues.